The clone carrying this TCR beta chain was observed a few times. Its cognate antigen is unknown. The CDR3 spans 17 residues. The V and J ends lost 2 bases and 2 bases respectively, with 16 bases between them. Germline V gives CDR1 SGHAT, CDR2 FQNNGV. This sample is drawn from a study of T cells in Graves' hyperthyroidism and ophthalmopathy. TCR beta CDR3 regions were amplified from RNA transcripts. Carried out on the TCR CDR3, a first-round RT-PCR used the HTBI primer set. From the multiplex PCR reads, TCRdb called clonotypes with MiXCR, one entry per CDR3 protein. The sample has a few hundred thousand distinct CDR3 sequences; roughly 13% are singletons. Patients were excluded because of uncontrolled infection, other autoimmune disease, pregnancy or lactation. Fresh peripheral blood, 8 to 10 ml of it, supplied the PBMCs. General study results and limits: From stable hyperthyroidism, ophthalmopathy was set apart by a 13 V-J model.

The receptor was derived from a woman aged 18-29 years with Graves' hyperthyroidism. The chain employs TRBV11-2 and TRBJ2-1, with a possible D match to TRBD1 (6 bases). The sequenced sample consisted of blood. The CDR3 spells CASSLRARGRTYNEQFF. CDR3 nucleotides: TGTGCCAGCAGCTTAAGGGCCAGGGGACGAACCTACAATGAGCAGTTCTTC.